This T cell receptor (beta chain) was sequenced in a study of cytomegalovirus exposure and HLA in healthy donors. PCR used 60 Vbeta primers and 13 Jbeta primers. The data were produced by immunoSEQ multiplex PCR, yet TCRdb's version contains in-frame clones alone and is incomplete. Altogether approximately 150,000 clones are present, 70% to 85% being singletons, with the ten largest covering less than 3%. The clonotype originates from a male donor in good health and CMV-seronegative. The specimen sequenced was PBMCs.

The CDR3 DNA follows: TGTGCCAGCAGCCTCAGGGGGCTCGGCACTGAAGCTTTCTTT. This sequence encodes CASSLRGLGTEAFF. This sequence joins TRBV28 and TRBJ1-1; 8 bases are a match to TRBD1. The germline CDR1 and CDR2 sequences are MDHEN and SYDVKM. V lost 6 bases, J lost 4 bases, and 7 bases stayed unmatched. There are 14 residues in the CDR3.